Listed below are T cell receptor beta chains from one sample, sequenced in a study of T cells in Graves' hyperthyroidism and ophthalmopathy. TCRdb itself ran the multiplex PCR reads through MiXCR, one entry per CDR3 protein. Of 480,000 or so distinct CDR3 sequences listed, 40% to 55% are singletons. The sequenced sample was peripheral blood or thyroid tissue (not recorded which). These receptors were taken from an adult woman with Graves' disease, either hyperthyroidism or ophthalmopathy (not recorded which). CDR3s include the opening cysteine and the closing phenylalanine or tryptophan. The order of the fields is clone size, V gene, J gene, D gene, CDR3 protein, CDR3 DNA. The D gene is left open where the match is weak. Expanded clones are given a class, and other clones once, few, many or no size at all.

abundance: NA
v_gene: TRBV20-1
j_gene: TRBJ2-7
d_gene: NA
CDR3aa: CSARQAREQYF
CDR3nt: TGCAGTGCTAGACAAGCGCGCGAGCAGTACTTC

abundance: few
v_gene: TRBV18
j_gene: TRBJ1-2
d_gene: NA
CDR3aa: CASSNRRSGYTF
CDR3nt: TGTGCCAGCTCAAACAGGAGAAGCGGCTACACCTTC

abundance: NA
v_gene: TRBV7-2
j_gene: TRBJ1-2
d_gene: NA
CDR3aa: CASSPGTVDAPYGYTF
CDR3nt: TGTGCCAGCAGCCCCGGGACCGTCGACGCCCCCTATGGCTACACCTTC

abundance: few
v_gene: TRBV15
j_gene: TRBJ1-5
d_gene: TRBD1
CDR3aa: CATSRERTGGNQPQHF
CDR3nt: TGTGCCACCAGCAGAGAACGGACAGGAGGCAATCAGCCCCAGCATTTT

abundance: NA
v_gene: TRBV20-1
j_gene: TRBJ1-1
d_gene: NA
CDR3aa: CSAYTRDIRWNTEAFF
CDR3nt: TGCAGTGCTTATACCCGGGACATTCGGTGGAACACTGAGGCTTTCTTT

abundance: many
v_gene: TRBV20-1
j_gene: TRBJ1-5
d_gene: NA
CDR3aa: CSAKRSNQPQHF
CDR3nt: TGCAGTGCTAAAAGGAGCAATCAGCCCCAGCATTTT

abundance: NA
v_gene: TRBV20-1
j_gene: TRBJ2-5
d_gene: NA
CDR3aa: CSVRRGYETQYF
CDR3nt: TGCAGTGTGAGACGGGGTTACGAGACCCAGTACTTC

abundance: NA
v_gene: TRBV7-9
j_gene: TRBJ1-1
d_gene: NA
CDR3aa: CASSLTGTAGTEAFF
CDR3nt: TGTGCCAGCAGCTTAACAGGGACCGCGGGGACTGAAGCTTTCTTT

abundance: NA
v_gene: TRBV11-2
j_gene: TRBJ2-7
d_gene: NA
CDR3aa: CASSLGTNLYEQYF
CDR3nt: TGTGCCAGCAGCTTAGGGACAAACCTCTACGAGCAGTACTTC

abundance: many
v_gene: TRBV12-3/TRBV12-4
j_gene: TRBJ2-7
d_gene: TRBD1
CDR3aa: CASSSTGVIYEQYF
CDR3nt: TGTGCCAGCAGTTCCACAGGGGTTATCTACGAGCAGTACTTC

abundance: many
v_gene: TRBV7-2
j_gene: TRBJ2-7
d_gene: TRBD2
CDR3aa: CASSLSPSGSSGSYEQYF
CDR3nt: TGTGCCAGCAGCTTGAGTCCTAGCGGGAGCTCGGGGTCTTACGAGCAGTACTTC

abundance: NA
v_gene: TRBV19
j_gene: TRBJ2-2
d_gene: TRBD2
CDR3aa: CASSILAIGLADLTGELFF
CDR3nt: TGTGCCAGTAGTATTCTAGCGATCGGACTAGCGGATCTAACCGGGGAGCTGTTTTTT

abundance: NA
v_gene: TRBV7-9
j_gene: TRBJ1-1
d_gene: NA
CDR3aa: CASSTKGGRGGTEAFF
CDR3nt: TGTGCCAGCAGCACCAAGGGCGGCCGGGGGGGCACTGAAGCTTTCTTT

abundance: NA
v_gene: TRBV7-2
j_gene: TRBJ2-7
d_gene: TRBD2
CDR3aa: CASRMVAGTPSSYEQYF
CDR3nt: TGTGCCAGCAGGATGGTAGCGGGAACCCCGAGCTCCTACGAGCAGTACTTC

abundance: many
v_gene: TRBV10-3
j_gene: TRBJ2-7
d_gene: TRBD2
CDR3aa: CAVRLAASYEQYF
CDR3nt: TGTGCCGTTCGACTAGCGGCCTCCTACGAGCAGTACTTC

abundance: NA
v_gene: TRBV20-1
j_gene: TRBJ1-5
d_gene: NA
CDR3aa: CSAAAGRINQPQHF
CDR3nt: TGCAGTGCTGCTGCGGGCAGGATCAATCAGCCCCAGCATTTT

abundance: many
v_gene: TRBV7-2
j_gene: TRBJ1-1
d_gene: TRBD1
CDR3aa: CASSSRLGQGGAFF
CDR3nt: TGTGCCAGCAGCTCCCGGCTTGGACAGGGGGGGGCTTTCTTT

abundance: few
v_gene: TRBV7-2
j_gene: TRBJ1-3
d_gene: NA
CDR3aa: CASSLGGGPGNTIYF
CDR3nt: TGTGCCAGCAGCTTAGGAGGAGGGCCTGGAAACACCATATATTTT

abundance: few
v_gene: TRBV6-5
j_gene: TRBJ2-5
d_gene: TRBD2
CDR3aa: CASSLSGKETQYF
CDR3nt: TGTGCCAGCAGTTTAAGCGGGAAGGAGACCCAGTACTTC

abundance: NA
v_gene: TRBV7-9
j_gene: TRBJ1-5
d_gene: TRBD1
CDR3aa: CASSSDRGRYSNQPQHF
CDR3nt: TGTGCCAGCAGCTCGGACAGGGGCCGATATAGCAATCAGCCCCAGCATTTT

abundance: NA
v_gene: TRBV10-3
j_gene: TRBJ2-6
d_gene: NA
CDR3aa: CAIRTVSAVLSGANVLTF
CDR3nt: TGTGCCATACGTACAGTGTCGGCAGTGCTCTCTGGGGCCAACGTCCTGACTTTC

abundance: NA
v_gene: TRBV7-9
j_gene: TRBJ2-7
d_gene: NA
CDR3aa: CASKMGGREQYF
CDR3nt: TGTGCCAGCAAGATGGGAGGACGTGAGCAGTACTTC

abundance: NA
v_gene: TRBV4-2
j_gene: TRBJ1-2
d_gene: TRBD1
CDR3aa: CASSQAGLSGGYGYTF
CDR3nt: TGTGCCAGCAGCCAAGCAGGACTATCAGGGGGCTATGGCTACACCTTC

abundance: NA
v_gene: TRBV20-1
j_gene: TRBJ2-3
d_gene: NA
CDR3aa: CSASFGLGSDTQYF
CDR3nt: TGCAGTGCTAGTTTCGGGCTCGGGTCAGATACGCAGTATTTT

abundance: many
v_gene: TRBV29-1
j_gene: TRBJ2-2
d_gene: TRBD2
CDR3aa: CSARAGGTTGELFF
CDR3nt: TGCAGCGCTCGAGCGGGAGGGACCACCGGGGAGCTGTTTTTT

abundance: NA
v_gene: TRBV21-1
j_gene: TRBJ2-5
d_gene: NA
CDR3aa: CASSSQAGETQYF
CDR3nt: TGTGCCAGCAGCAGTCAAGCGGGAGAGACCCAGTACTTC

abundance: many
v_gene: TRBV10-3
j_gene: TRBJ2-7
d_gene: NA
CDR3aa: CAISEFGTPGVQYF
CDR3nt: TGTGCCATCAGTGAGTTCGGGACGCCCGGGGTGCAGTACTTC

abundance: many
v_gene: TRBV29-1
j_gene: TRBJ1-1
d_gene: NA
CDR3aa: CSVVPPIATEAFF
CDR3nt: TGCAGCGTTGTCCCACCTATCGCGACTGAAGCTTTCTTT

abundance: NA
v_gene: TRBV2
j_gene: TRBJ1-5
d_gene: NA
CDR3aa: CASSESLRQPQHF
CDR3nt: TGTGCCAGCAGTGAATCGTTGCGGCAGCCCCAGCATTTT

abundance: NA
v_gene: TRBV10-1
j_gene: TRBJ2-7
d_gene: NA
CDR3aa: CASSESGQPDEQYF
CDR3nt: TGCGCCAGCAGTGAGTCTGGGCAGCCCGACGAGCAGTACTTC

abundance: few
v_gene: TRBV15
j_gene: TRBJ1-2
d_gene: NA
CDR3aa: CATSREGSGYTF
CDR3nt: TGTGCCACCAGCAGAGAGGGTAGCGGCTACACCTTC

abundance: few
v_gene: TRBV11-2
j_gene: TRBJ1-6
d_gene: TRBD1
CDR3aa: CASSLVAGTGSPLHF
CDR3nt: TGTGCCAGCAGCTTAGTGGCAGGGACAGGATCACCCCTCCACTTT

abundance: few
v_gene: TRBV19
j_gene: TRBJ2-3
d_gene: NA
CDR3aa: CASNGRGVTDTQYF
CDR3nt: TGTGCCAGTAACGGGAGAGGAGTTACAGATACGCAGTATTTT

abundance: NA
v_gene: TRBV29-1
j_gene: TRBJ2-7
d_gene: NA
CDR3aa: CSVVLPRGPSYEQYF
CDR3nt: TGCAGCGTCGTCCTCCCGCGGGGCCCTTCCTACGAGCAGTACTTC

abundance: many
v_gene: TRBV7-8
j_gene: TRBJ1-2
d_gene: NA
CDR3aa: CASSLDRGASYGYTF
CDR3nt: TGTGCCAGCAGCTTAGATAGGGGGGCCTCCTATGGCTACACCTTC

abundance: NA
v_gene: TRBV7-3
j_gene: TRBJ1-3
d_gene: NA
CDR3aa: CASRSGAGNTIYF
CDR3nt: TGTGCCAGCAGGTCCGGGGCTGGAAACACCATATATTTT

abundance: few
v_gene: TRBV5-6
j_gene: TRBJ2-2
d_gene: TRBD1
CDR3aa: CASSLDRGDSNTGELFF
CDR3nt: TGTGCCAGCAGCTTGGACAGGGGGGACTCGAACACCGGGGAGCTGTTTTTT

abundance: many
v_gene: TRBV29-1
j_gene: TRBJ2-7
d_gene: TRBD2
CDR3aa: CSVDPQLALRDEQYF
CDR3nt: TGCAGCGTTGACCCTCAACTAGCGCTTCGGGACGAGCAGTACTTC

abundance: many
v_gene: TRBV5-1
j_gene: TRBJ2-5
d_gene: TRBD1
CDR3aa: CASSSGTVSRKETQYF
CDR3nt: TGCGCCAGCAGCTCAGGGACAGTCTCAAGAAAAGAGACCCAGTACTTC

abundance: NA
v_gene: TRBV10-3
j_gene: TRBJ1-2
d_gene: NA
CDR3aa: CAITSVQGFLNYGYTF
CDR3nt: TGTGCCATCACCTCCGTACAGGGATTCCTTAACTATGGCTACACCTTC

abundance: NA
v_gene: TRBV20-1
j_gene: TRBJ2-7
d_gene: TRBD1
CDR3aa: CSARGQGLYEQYF
CDR3nt: TGCAGTGCTAGGGGACAGGGTTTATACGAGCAGTACTTC

abundance: many
v_gene: TRBV14
j_gene: TRBJ1-4
d_gene: NA
CDR3aa: CASSQVAQFKKLFF
CDR3nt: TGTGCCAGCAGCCAAGTTGCCCAATTTAAAAAACTGTTTTTT

abundance: NA
v_gene: TRBV7-2
j_gene: TRBJ2-5
d_gene: NA
CDR3aa: CASSPIRGETQYF
CDR3nt: TGTGCCAGCAGCCCCATAAGAGGAGAGACCCAGTACTTC

abundance: NA
v_gene: TRBV29-1
j_gene: TRBJ2-3
d_gene: TRBD2
CDR3aa: CSVVVLAENTDTQYF
CDR3nt: TGCAGCGTTGTGGTACTAGCGGAAAACACAGATACGCAGTATTTT

abundance: NA
v_gene: TRBV29-1
j_gene: TRBJ2-5
d_gene: NA
CDR3aa: CSGGPEGPQETQYF
CDR3nt: TGCAGCGGTGGTCCCGAAGGGCCCCAAGAGACCCAGTACTTC